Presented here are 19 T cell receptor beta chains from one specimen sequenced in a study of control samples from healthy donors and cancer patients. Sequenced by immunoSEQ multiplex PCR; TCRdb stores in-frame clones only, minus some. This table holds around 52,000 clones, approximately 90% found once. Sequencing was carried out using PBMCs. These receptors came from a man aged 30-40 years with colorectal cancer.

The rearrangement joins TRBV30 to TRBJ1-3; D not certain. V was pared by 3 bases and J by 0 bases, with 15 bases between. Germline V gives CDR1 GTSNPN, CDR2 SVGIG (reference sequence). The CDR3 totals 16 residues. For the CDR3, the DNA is TGTGCCTGGAGCCCCCCGGGCAGGTACTCTGGAAACACCATATATTTT. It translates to CAWSPPGRYSGNTIYF.

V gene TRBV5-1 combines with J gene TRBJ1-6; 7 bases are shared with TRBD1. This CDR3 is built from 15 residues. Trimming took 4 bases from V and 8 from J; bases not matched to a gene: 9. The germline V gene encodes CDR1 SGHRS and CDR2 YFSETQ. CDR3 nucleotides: TGCGCCAGCAGCCCTACGACAGGGCGGGATTCACCCCTCCACTTT. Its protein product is CASSPTTGRDSPLHF.

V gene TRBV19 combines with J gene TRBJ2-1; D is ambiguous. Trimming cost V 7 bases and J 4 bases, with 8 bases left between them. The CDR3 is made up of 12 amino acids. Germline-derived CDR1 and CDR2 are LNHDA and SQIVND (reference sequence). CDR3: CASTAKYNEQFF. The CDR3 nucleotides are TGTGCCAGTACGGCCAAATACAATGAGCAGTTCTTC.

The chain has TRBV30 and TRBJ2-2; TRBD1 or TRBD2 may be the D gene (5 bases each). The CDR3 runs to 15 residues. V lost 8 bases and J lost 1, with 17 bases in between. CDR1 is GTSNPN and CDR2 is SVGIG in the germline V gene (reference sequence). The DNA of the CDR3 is TGTGCCCTGGGACGGGACGAAAGGAACACCGGGGAGCTGTTTTTT. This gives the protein CALGRDERNTGELFF.

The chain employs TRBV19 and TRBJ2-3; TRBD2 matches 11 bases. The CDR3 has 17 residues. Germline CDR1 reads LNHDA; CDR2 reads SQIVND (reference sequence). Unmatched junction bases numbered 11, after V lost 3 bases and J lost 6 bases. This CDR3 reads CASSIASPGLAVDTQYF. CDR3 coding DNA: TGTGCCAGTAGTATTGCTAGTCCGGGACTAGCGGTGGATACGCAGTATTTT.

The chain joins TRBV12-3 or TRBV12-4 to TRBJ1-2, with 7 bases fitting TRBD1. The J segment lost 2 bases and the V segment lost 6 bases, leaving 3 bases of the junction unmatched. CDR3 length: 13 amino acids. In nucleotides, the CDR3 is TGTGCCAGCAGGGGACAGCGAAACTATGGCTACACCTTC. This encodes CASRGQRNYGYTF.

In DNA form, the CDR3 reads TGTGCCAGCAGCTTGTGGGGCGCGAGAACTGAAGCTTTCTTT. This codes for CASSLWGARTEAFF. The gene calls are TRBV5-6 and TRBJ1-1, with D possibly matching TRBD1 (5 bases). With 1 base removed from V and 5 bases from J, the gap between germline ends came to 12 bases. This CDR3 has 14 amino acids. Germline assignment: CDR1 SGHDT and CDR2 YYEEEE.

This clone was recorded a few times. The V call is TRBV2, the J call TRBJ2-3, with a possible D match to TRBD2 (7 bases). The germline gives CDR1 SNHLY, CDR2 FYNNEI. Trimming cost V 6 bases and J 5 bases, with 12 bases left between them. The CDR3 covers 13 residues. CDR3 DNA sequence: TGTGCCAGCAGATGGAGGGGGGGAGATACGCAGTATTTT. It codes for CASRWRGGDTQYF.

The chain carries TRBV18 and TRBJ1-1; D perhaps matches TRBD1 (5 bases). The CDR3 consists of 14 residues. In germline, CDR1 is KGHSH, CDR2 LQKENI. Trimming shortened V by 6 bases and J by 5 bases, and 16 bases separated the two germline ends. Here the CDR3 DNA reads TGTGCCAGCTCGTACGTGGGGGTACGGACTGAAGCTTTCTTT. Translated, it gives CASSYVGVRTEAFF.

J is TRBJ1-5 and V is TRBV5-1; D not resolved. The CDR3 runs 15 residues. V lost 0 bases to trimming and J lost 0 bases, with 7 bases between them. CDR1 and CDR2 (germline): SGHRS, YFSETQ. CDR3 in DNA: TGCGCCAGCAGCTTGGGAGGGAATAGCAATCAGCCCCAGCATTTT. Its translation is CASSLGGNSNQPQHF.

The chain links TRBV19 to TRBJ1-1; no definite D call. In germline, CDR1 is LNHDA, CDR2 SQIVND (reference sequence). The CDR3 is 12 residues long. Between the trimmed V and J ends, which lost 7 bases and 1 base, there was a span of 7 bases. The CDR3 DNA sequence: TGTGCCAGTAAAGAGGGGAACACTGAAGCTTTCTTT. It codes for CASKEGNTEAFF.

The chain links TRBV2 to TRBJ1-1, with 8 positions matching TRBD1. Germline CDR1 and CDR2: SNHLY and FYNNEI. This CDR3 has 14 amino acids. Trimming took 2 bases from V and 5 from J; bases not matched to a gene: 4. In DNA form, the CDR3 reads TGTGCCAGCAGTGAACAGGGGGCTGATACTGAAGCTTTCTTT. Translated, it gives CASSEQGADTEAFF.

DNA of the CDR3: TGTGCCAGCAGGTCAAGGGGCGGTAATGAAAAACTGTTTTTT. It encodes CASRSRGGNEKLFF. The rearrangement links TRBV6-5 to TRBJ1-4, with a weak D call TRBD1 (5 bases). With 6 bases removed from V and 4 bases from J, the gap between germline ends came to 12 bases. Per the germline V gene, CDR1 is MNHEY and CDR2 is SVGAGI. The CDR3 has 14 amino acids.

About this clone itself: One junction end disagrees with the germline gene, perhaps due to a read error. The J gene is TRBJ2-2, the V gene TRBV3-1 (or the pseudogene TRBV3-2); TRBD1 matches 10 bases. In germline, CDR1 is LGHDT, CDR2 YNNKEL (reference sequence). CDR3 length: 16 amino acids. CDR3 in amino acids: CASSQEKTGGPGGAVF. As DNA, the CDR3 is TGTGCCAGCAGCCAAGAAAAGACAGGGGGCCCCGGGGGAGCTGTTTTT.

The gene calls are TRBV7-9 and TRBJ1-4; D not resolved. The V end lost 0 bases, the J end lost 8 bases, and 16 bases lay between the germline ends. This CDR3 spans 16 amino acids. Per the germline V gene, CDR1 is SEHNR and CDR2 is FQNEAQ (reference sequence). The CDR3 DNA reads TGTGCCAGCAGCTTAGCGTATAGCATCGTGGAGGAAAAACTGTTTTTT. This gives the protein CASSLAYSIVEEKLFF.

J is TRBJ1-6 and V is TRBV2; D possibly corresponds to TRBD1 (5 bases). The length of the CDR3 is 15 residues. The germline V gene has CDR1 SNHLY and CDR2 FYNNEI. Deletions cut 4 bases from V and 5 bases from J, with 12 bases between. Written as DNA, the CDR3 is TGTGCCAGCAGTGTGTCAGGGCAGCATAATTCACCCCTCCACTTT. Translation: CASSVSGQHNSPLHF.

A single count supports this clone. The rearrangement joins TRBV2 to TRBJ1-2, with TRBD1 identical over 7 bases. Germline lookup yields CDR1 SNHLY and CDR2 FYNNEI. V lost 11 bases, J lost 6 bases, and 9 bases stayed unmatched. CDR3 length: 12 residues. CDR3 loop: CAGLTGLNGYTF. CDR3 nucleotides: TGTGCCGGCCTGACAGGGCTGAATGGCTACACCTTC.

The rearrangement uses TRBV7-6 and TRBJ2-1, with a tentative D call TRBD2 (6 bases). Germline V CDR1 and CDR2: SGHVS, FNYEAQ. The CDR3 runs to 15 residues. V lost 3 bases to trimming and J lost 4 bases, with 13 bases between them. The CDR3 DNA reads TGTGCCAGCAGCTTCCGGGACGGGACTTACAATGAGCAGTTCTTC. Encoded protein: CASSFRDGTYNEQFF.

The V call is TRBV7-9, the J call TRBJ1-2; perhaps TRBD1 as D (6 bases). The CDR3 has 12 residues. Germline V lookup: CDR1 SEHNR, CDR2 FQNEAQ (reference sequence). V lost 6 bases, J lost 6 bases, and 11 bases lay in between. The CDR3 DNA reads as TGTGCCAGCAGTCAGGGGATGCATGGCTACACCTTC. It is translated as CASSQGMHGYTF. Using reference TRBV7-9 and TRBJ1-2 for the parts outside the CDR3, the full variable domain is DTGVSQNPRHKITKRGQNVTFRCDPISEHNRLYWYRQTLGQGPEFLTYFQNEAQLEKSRLLSDRFSAERPKGSFSTLEIQRTEQGDSAMYLCASSQGMHGYTFGSGTRLTVV.